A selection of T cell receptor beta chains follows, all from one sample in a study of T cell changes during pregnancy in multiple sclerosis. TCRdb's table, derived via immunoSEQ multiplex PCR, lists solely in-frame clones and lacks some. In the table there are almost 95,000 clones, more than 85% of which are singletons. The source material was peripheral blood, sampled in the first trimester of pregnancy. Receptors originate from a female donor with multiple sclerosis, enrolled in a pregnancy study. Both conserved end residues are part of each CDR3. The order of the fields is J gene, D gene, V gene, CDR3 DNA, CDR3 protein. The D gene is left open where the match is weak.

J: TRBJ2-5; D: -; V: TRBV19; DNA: TGTGCCAGTAGTATTGGATTCGAGGTCTGGCAAGAGACCCAGTACTTC; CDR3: CASSIGFEVWQETQYF
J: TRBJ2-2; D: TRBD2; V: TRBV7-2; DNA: TGTGCCAGCAGCTTCGCTAGCGGGACGACCGGGGAGCTGTTTTTT; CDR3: CASSFASGTTGELFF
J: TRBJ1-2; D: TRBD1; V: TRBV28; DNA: TGTGCCAGCAGTATACCCCAGGGGGCGAGAAACTATGGCTACACCTTC; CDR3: CASSIPQGARNYGYTF
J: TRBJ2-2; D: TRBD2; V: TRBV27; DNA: TGTGCCAGCAGTTTACGCGGGACTAGGGGGTACACCGGGGAGCTGTTTTTT; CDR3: CASSLRGTRGYTGELFF
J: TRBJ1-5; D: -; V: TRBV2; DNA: TGTGCCAGCCACGGGGTGACCAATCAGCCCCAGCATTTT; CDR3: CASHGVTNQPQHF
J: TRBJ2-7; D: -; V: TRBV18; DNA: TGTGCCAGCTCACCGCAGGGGAACATCGACTACGAGCAGTACTTC; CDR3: CASSPQGNIDYEQYF
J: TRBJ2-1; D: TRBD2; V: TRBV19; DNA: TGTGCCAGTACATCCAGCGGGAGGAATAATGAGCAGTTCTTC; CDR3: CASTSSGRNNEQFF
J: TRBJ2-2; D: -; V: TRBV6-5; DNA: TGTGCCAGCAGTTTACGAGGGAACACCGGGGAGCTGTTTTTT; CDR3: CASSLRGNTGELFF
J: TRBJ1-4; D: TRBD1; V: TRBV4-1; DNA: TGCGCCAGCAGCCATCGACAGGGGGGTAATGAAAAACTGTTTTTT; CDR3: CASSHRQGGNEKLFF
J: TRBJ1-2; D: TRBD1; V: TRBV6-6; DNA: TGTGCCAGCAGTTACGACAGGGGAACTGCTGGCTACACCTTC; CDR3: CASSYDRGTAGYTF
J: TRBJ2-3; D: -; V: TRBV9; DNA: TGTGCCAGCAGCCTCCGGGACTTTGGGGGAACAGATACGCAGTATTTT; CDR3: CASSLRDFGGTDTQYF
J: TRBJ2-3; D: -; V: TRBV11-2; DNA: TGTGCCAGCAGCTTAATAGCAGGGAGGACTAGCACAGATACGCAGTATTTT; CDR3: CASSLIAGRTSTDTQYF
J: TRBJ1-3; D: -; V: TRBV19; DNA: TGTGCCAGTAGTATACGTGGGCCTGGAAACACCATATATTTT; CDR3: CASSIRGPGNTIYF
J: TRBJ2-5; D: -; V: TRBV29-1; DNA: TGCAGCGTTCAGAAGGAGACCCAGTACTTC; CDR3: CSVQKETQYF
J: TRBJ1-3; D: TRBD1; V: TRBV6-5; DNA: TGTGCCAGCAGGATGACAGGGGGCTCTGGAAACACCATATATTTT; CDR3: CASRMTGGSGNTIYF
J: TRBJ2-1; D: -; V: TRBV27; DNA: TGTGCCAGCAGTTTACGGTCTGGTAGTGAGCAGTTCTTC; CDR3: CASSLRSGSEQFF
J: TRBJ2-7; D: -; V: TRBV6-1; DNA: TGTGCCAGCCTACAGGCGGCGGAGGAGCAGTACTTC; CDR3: CASLQAAEEQYF
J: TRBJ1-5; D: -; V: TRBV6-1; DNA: TGTGCCAGCAGTGAATGGCGAACGCAGGGGAATCAGCCCCAGCATTTT; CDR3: CASSEWRTQGNQPQHF
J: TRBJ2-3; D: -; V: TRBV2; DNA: TGTGCCAGCAGTGTGTATGCGGGACAGTACACAGATACGCAGTATTTT; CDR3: CASSVYAGQYTDTQYF
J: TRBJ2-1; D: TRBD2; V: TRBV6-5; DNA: TGTGCCAGCAATGGCGGCGGGAGCTCCTACAATGAGCAGTTCTTC; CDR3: CASNGGGSSYNEQFF
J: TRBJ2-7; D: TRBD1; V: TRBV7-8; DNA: TGTGCCAGCAGTCCTGGACCGACAGGGGTCTACGAGCAGTACTTC; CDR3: CASSPGPTGVYEQYF
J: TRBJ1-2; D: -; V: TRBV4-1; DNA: TGCGCCAGCAGCCAAGTCACGGGGTTAAACTATGGCTACACCTTC; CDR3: CASSQVTGLNYGYTF
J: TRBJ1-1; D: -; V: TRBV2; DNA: TGTGCCAGCAGTAGTGAGATGAACACTGAAGCTTTCTTT; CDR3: CASSSEMNTEAFF
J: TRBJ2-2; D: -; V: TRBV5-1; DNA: TGCGCCAGCAGACTGGACGGGGGCGGGGAGCTGTTTTTT; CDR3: CASRLDGGGELFF
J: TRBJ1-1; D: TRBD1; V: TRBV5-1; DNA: TGCGCCAGCAGCTTAGGGACAGCCCCAGCTGAAGCTTTCTTT; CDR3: CASSLGTAPAEAFF
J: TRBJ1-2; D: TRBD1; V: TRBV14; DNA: TGTGCCAGCAGCCTATTGGGGACAGGGGAGAATGGCTACACCTTC; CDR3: CASSLLGTGENGYTF
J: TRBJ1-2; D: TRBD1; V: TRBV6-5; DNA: TGTGCCAGCAGGGGGACAGCCGAAAACTATGGCTACACCTTC; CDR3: CASRGTAENYGYTF